This T cell receptor (beta chain) was observed in a study of blood T cells in healthy people across ages. Combining a sample-barcoded 5' primer with a J-beta primer mix, a second PCR ran for roughly 6 to 11 cycles. Each CDR3 protein is one row after TCRdb ran MiXCR on the 5' RACE reads. The sample records about 800,000 distinct CDR3 sequences, 25% being singletons. This clonotype was seen ten or more times. This CDR3 is built from 12 residues. V gave up 4 bases and J gave up 1 base, with 5 bases separating them. Germline loops: CDR1 LGHDT, CDR2 YNNKEL (reference sequence). This sample was shared with a second study, whose subject was T cells of mothers and their children.

This TCR was recovered from a boy under 18 in good health. The rearrangement joins TRBV3-1 to TRBJ2-7, with unresolved D. The sample was blood. CDR3: CASSRLSYEQYF. The CDR3 region has the DNA TGTGCCAGCAGCCGACTTTCCTACGAGCAGTACTTC.